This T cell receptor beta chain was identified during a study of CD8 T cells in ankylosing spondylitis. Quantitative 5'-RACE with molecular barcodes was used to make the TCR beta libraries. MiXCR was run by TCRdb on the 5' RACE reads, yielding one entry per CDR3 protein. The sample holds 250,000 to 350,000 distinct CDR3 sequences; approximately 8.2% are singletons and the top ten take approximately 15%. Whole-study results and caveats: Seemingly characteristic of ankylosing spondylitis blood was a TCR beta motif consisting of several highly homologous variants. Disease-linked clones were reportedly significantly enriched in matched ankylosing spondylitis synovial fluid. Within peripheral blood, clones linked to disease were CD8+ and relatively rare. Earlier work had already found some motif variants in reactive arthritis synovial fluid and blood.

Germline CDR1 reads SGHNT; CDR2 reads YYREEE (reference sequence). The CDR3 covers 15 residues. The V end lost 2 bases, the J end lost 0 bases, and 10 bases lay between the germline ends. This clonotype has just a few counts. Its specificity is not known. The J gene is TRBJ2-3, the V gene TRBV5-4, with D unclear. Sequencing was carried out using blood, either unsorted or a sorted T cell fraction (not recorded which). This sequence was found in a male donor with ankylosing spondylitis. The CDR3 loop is CASSFDARSTDTQYF. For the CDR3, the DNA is TGTGCCAGCAGCTTCGATGCTCGGAGCACAGATACGCAGTATTTT.